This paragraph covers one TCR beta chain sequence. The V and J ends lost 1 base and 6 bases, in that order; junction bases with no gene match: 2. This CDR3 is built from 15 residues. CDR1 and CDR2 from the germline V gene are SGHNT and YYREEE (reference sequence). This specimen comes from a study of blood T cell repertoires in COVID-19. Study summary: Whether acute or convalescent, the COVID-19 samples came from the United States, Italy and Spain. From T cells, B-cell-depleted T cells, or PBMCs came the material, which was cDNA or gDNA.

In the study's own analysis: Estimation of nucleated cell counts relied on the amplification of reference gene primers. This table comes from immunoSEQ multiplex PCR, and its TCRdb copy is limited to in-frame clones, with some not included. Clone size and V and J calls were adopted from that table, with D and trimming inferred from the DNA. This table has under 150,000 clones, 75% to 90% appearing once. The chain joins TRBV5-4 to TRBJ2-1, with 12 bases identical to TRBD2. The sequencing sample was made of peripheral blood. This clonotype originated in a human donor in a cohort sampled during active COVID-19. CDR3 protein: CASSLTSGGSNEQFF. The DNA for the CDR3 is TGTGCCAGCAGCTTGACTAGCGGGGGGTCCAATGAGCAGTTCTTC.